This TCR beta chain originates from a study of radiotherapy plus CTLA-4 blockade in lung cancer. Study-level information: Disease control was achieved by over 30% of patients, and objective responses by 18%. Study results and limitations: Tumor-origin TCR clones grew in blood after radiotherapy plus ipilimumab. How blood T cell clones changed early, along with interferon-beta, reportedly forecast response best.

For this clone: Its antigen is still unknown.

This CDR3 contains 15 residues. The V segment lost 0 bases and the J segment 5 bases; nucleotides outside the gene matches: 2. CDR1 and CDR2 from the germline V gene are SGDLS and YYNGEE. The table came from immunoSEQ multiplex PCR; TCRdb's copy has only in-frame clones and leaves some out. The sample has roughly 50,000 clones, roughly 84% seen once; the top ten hold roughly 3.5%. Chemo-refractory metastatic non-small-cell lung cancer patients received focal radiation with ipilimumab CTLA-4 blockade. The chain carries TRBV9 and TRBJ2-2; 9 bases map to TRBD1. Material: peripheral blood, obtained from a patient treated with radiotherapy plus ipilimumab. The origin of this receptor is a human donor with non-small cell lung cancer who had a partial response to radiotherapy plus ipilimumab. The CDR3 spells CASSVGDRVTGELFF. The CDR3 region has the DNA TGTGCCAGCAGCGTAGGGGACAGGGTAACCGGGGAGCTGTTTTTT.